A single sample is the source of the 31 T cell receptor beta chains below, sequenced in a study of read filtering for tumor transcriptome and immune sequencing. This library used 300 to 500 ng RNA and molecular barcoded adaptors spanning alpha/delta and beta/gamma chains. TCRdb fed the reads into MiXCR, producing one record per CDR3 protein. The sample shows 100,000 to 150,000 distinct CDR3 sequences, around 13% of them seen only once. Sequencing used a population of CD138-negative cells sorted from bone marrow. Receptor source: a donor aged 40 or older with multiple myeloma.

This clonotype was seen ten or more times. V is TRBV7-2 and J is TRBJ2-5; D remains unclear. Germline V lookup: CDR1 SGHTA, CDR2 FQGNSA. The V gene lost 3 bases and the J gene lost 5 bases, with 7 bases spanning the gap. The CDR3 consists of 12 residues. CDR3 amino acids: CASSFSGETQYF. Written as DNA, the CDR3 is TGTGCCAGCAGCTTTTCTGGGGAGACCCAGTACTTC.

This clonotype was detected ten times or more. This rearrangement joins TRBV27 to TRBJ1-5, with TRBD1 as a possible D gene (5 bases). The V end lost 2 bases, the J end lost 2 bases, and 10 bases lay between the germline ends. The germline V gene has CDR1 MNHEY and CDR2 SMNVEV (reference sequence). The CDR3 contains 15 residues. This CDR3 reads CASSLMGVGNQPQHF. In DNA, the CDR3 is TGTGCCAGCAGTTTAATGGGGGTAGGCAATCAGCCCCAGCATTTT.

The sample holds a few counts of this clonotype. The chain has TRBV18 and TRBJ2-5; D not certain. This CDR3 has 16 residues. Germline-derived CDR1 and CDR2 are KGHSH and LQKENI. The V gene lost 3 bases and the J gene lost 2 bases, with 16 bases spanning the gap. The CDR3 region is CASSPRSRTEQETQYF. In DNA form, the CDR3 reads TGTGCCAGCTCACCCAGAAGTCGGACGGAGCAAGAGACCCAGTACTTC.

This chain uses TRBV6-5 with TRBJ2-1, with D unclear. V shed 5 bases and J shed 2 bases, with 13 bases lying between them. CDR3 length: 15 amino acids. Germline CDR1 and CDR2: MNHEY and SVGAGI. The CDR3 bases are TGTGCCAGCAGTCGTGGGCGGAGCCCCTACAATGAGCAGTTCTTC. It specifies CASSRGRSPYNEQFF.

This clonotype showed up many times. The chain links TRBV5-6 to TRBJ2-1; TRBD1 matches 8 bases. The germline CDR1 and CDR2 sequences are SGHDT and YYEEEE. CDR3 length: 17 residues. Trimming at V came to 4 bases and at J to 0 bases, leaving 9 bases not matched to a gene. CDR3 in DNA: TGTGCCAGCAGCATCGGGACAGGCCCAGCCTCCTACAATGAGCAGTTCTTC. This encodes CASSIGTGPASYNEQFF. The variable domain in full, with the rest retrieved from reference TRBV5-6 and TRBJ2-1, is DAGVTQSPTHLIKTRGQQVTLRCSPKSGHDTVSWYQQALGQGPQFIFQYYEEEERQRGNFPDRFSGHQFPNYSSELNVNALLLGDSALYLCASSIGTGPASYNEQFFGPGTRLTVL.

This clonotype was seen many times. The V call is TRBV12-3 or TRBV12-4, the J call TRBJ2-1; 9 nucleotides line up with TRBD2. Unmatched junction bases numbered 4, after V lost 5 bases and J lost 2 bases. CDR3 length: 15 amino acids. The CDR3 DNA reads TGTGCCAGCAGTCCCTGGACTAGCGCCTACAATGAGCAGTTCTTC. Protein: CASSPWTSAYNEQFF.

The chain couples TRBV6-1 to TRBJ2-3, with a possible D match to TRBD1 (6 bases). Looked up from germline, CDR1 is MNHNS and CDR2 is SASEGT. The CDR3 loop spans 12 amino acids. Trimming stripped 11 bases from V and 3 bases from J, with 12 bases between. CDR3: CAFEGETDTQYF. The DNA for the CDR3 is TGTGCCTTCGAGGGGGAGACAGATACGCAGTATTTT.

Ten or more counts support this clonotype. V gene TRBV20-1 combines with J gene TRBJ1-1, with D perhaps TRBD1 (5 bases). Germline assignment: CDR1 DFQATT and CDR2 SNEGSKA (reference sequence). V was pared by 3 bases and J by 10 bases, with 12 bases between. This CDR3 contains 11 residues. CDR3 coding DNA: TGCAGTGCTAGGATGGGGGGTGCAGCTTTCTTT. Protein product: CSARMGGAAFF.

There are many counts of this clonotype. CDR3 nucleotides: TGCAGCGTCCGACTTAGGTCCAACTATGGCTACACCTTC. Encoded protein: CSVRLRSNYGYTF. The chain has TRBV29-1 and TRBJ1-2; D remains unclear. V was clipped by 6 bases and J by 2 bases, with 13 bases between them. Germline V gene data show CDR1 as SQVTM and CDR2 as ANQGSEA. CDR3 length: 13 residues.

At least ten counts were recorded for this clonotype. The gene calls are TRBV7-6 and TRBJ2-1; TRBD2 matches at 12 bases. This CDR3 has 15 residues. J was trimmed by 9 bases and V by 4 bases; bases with no gene match: 7. Germline loops: CDR1 SGHVS, CDR2 FNYEAQ. The CDR3 loop reads CASSSRLAGESEQFF. DNA of the CDR3: TGTGCCAGCAGCTCCAGACTAGCGGGAGAGAGTGAGCAGTTCTTC.

At least ten counts were recorded for this clonotype. The gene calls are TRBV30 and TRBJ1-2; no definite D call. CDR1 is GTSNPN and CDR2 is SVGIG in the germline V gene (reference sequence). Trimming removed 5 bases at V and 2 bases at J, with 9 bases between. The CDR3 contains 12 residues. In nucleotides, the CDR3 is TGTGCCTGGGACTCGGGCAACTATGGCTACACCTTC. Translating gives CAWDSGNYGYTF.

About this clonotype itself: A read error may explain this, as a much larger clone is one base away. The rearrangement joins TRBV4-1 to TRBJ2-3; a possible D gene is TRBD2 (5 bases). Germline V gives CDR1 MGHRA, CDR2 YSYEKL. The CDR3 is made up of 14 amino acids. CDR3 in amino acids: CARSQGLSTDTQYF. The CDR3 coding sequence is TGCGCCAGAAGCCAAGGACTCAGCACAGATACGCAGTATTTT.

This clonotype was seen repeatedly, ten times or more. The rearrangement uses TRBV5-1 and TRBJ1-5, with D maybe TRBD1 (5 bases). This CDR3 is built from 14 residues. The V end was cut by 1 base, the J end by 4 bases, with 9 bases between. Germline CDR1 is SGHRS and CDR2 is YFSETQ. The CDR3 sequence: CASSLSPGNQPQHF. DNA for the CDR3: TGCGCCAGCAGCTTGTCCCCAGGGAATCAGCCCCAGCATTTT.

The rearrangement links TRBV6-4 to TRBJ1-3, with unresolved D. CDR1 and CDR2 (germline): MRHNA, SNTAGT. This CDR3 spans 11 amino acids. Trimming cost V 9 bases and J 4 bases, with 7 bases left between them. The CDR3 sequence is CARAVGNTIYF. For the CDR3, the DNA is TGTGCCAGAGCGGTGGGAAACACCATATATTTT.

This clonotype was detected many times. The genes are TRBV2 and TRBJ1-1; 7 nucleotides match TRBD1. The J segment lost 6 bases and the V segment lost 3 bases, leaving 7 bases of the junction unmatched. CDR3 length: 14 amino acids. Germline V gives CDR1 SNHLY, CDR2 FYNNEI. The CDR3 DNA is TGTGCCAGCAGTGAGAGAAGGGGGCTACCTGAAGCTTTCTTT. This translates into CASSERRGLPEAFF.

This clonotype was observed a handful of times. In nucleotides, the CDR3 is TGTGCCAGCAGTTCACGAGGGGTCGCGGGATTTCAGCCCCAGCATTTT. It translates to CASSSRGVAGFQPQHF. This chain joins TRBV7-2 and TRBJ1-5; a possible D gene is TRBD1 (5 bases). Germline assignment: CDR1 SGHTA and CDR2 FQGNSA. With 6 bases removed from V and 6 bases from J, the gap between germline ends came to 21 bases. The CDR3 has 16 residues.

This clonotype was recorded at least ten times. The chain employs TRBV19 and TRBJ1-1; D gene unclear. The germline V gene has CDR1 LNHDA and CDR2 SQIVND (reference sequence). This CDR3 region has 14 residues. V lost 3 bases, J lost 2 bases, and 10 bases lay in between. The DNA of the CDR3 is TGTGCCAGTAGTATGGGAGGATCCAACACTGAAGCTTTCTTT. Its translation: CASSMGGSNTEAFF.

This clonotype occurred a few times. Being one base from a much bigger clone, this may be a read error. CDR3 amino acids: CVSSGFHTYEQYF. CDR3 in DNA: TGTGTCAGCAGTGGGTTCCATACCTACGAGCAGTACTTC. The chain recombines TRBV6-5 with TRBJ2-7, with no clear D. The length of the CDR3 is 13 residues. Germline lookup yields CDR1 MNHEY and CDR2 SVGAGI.

Ten or more counts support this clonotype. The chain recombines TRBV23-1 with TRBJ2-1; a possible D gene is TRBD2 (6 bases). TRBV23-1 is an ORF for which the function is uncertain. The V end was cut by 4 bases, the J end by 2 bases, with 18 bases between. CDR3 size: 17 residues. The CDR3 nucleotides read TGCGCCAGCAGTCCCCGATCGGGACTCCCTACCTACAATGAGCAGTTCTTC. Its protein is CASSPRSGLPTYNEQFF.

Regarding this clonotype: With a much larger clone just one base away, this may be a read error. The chain has TRBV11-3 and TRBJ2-3; D is uncertain. CDR3 length: 11 residues. The V gene's germline CDR1 is SGHNT and CDR2 YENEEA. V lost 6 bases and J 7 bases, leaving 8 bases between the germline ends. In DNA form, the CDR3 reads TGTGCCAGCAGTAACGTGTATACGCAGTATTTT. As protein: CASSNVYTQYF.

This clonotype occurred many times. This sequence joins TRBV6-5 and TRBJ2-7, with D hard to call. The CDR3 extends over 11 amino acids. Germline V gene sequence: CDR1 MNHEY, CDR2 SVGAGI. V lost 8 bases to trimming and J lost 5 bases, with 10 bases between them. The DNA of the CDR3 is TGTGCCAGCCGCGGTGGACACGAGCAGTACTTC. Amino acid sequence: CASRGGHEQYF.

This clonotype was seen repeatedly, ten times or more. The genes are TRBV10-2 and TRBJ1-5, with TRBD1 as a possible D gene (6 bases). Trimming removed 7 bases from V and 5 bases from J, with 15 bases in between. Germline V gives CDR1 WSHSY, CDR2 SAAADI. The CDR3 is made up of 14 amino acids. The CDR3, as DNA: TGCGCCAGCACCTTGTCGAACAGGGATCAGCCCCAGCATTTT. It yields the protein CASTLSNRDQPQHF.

This clonotype was recorded a few times. The chain uses TRBV11-2 and TRBJ1-1, with 7 bases aligning to TRBD1. Trimming at V came to 5 bases and at J to 6 bases, leaving 6 bases not matched to a gene. Germline CDR1 reads SGHAT; CDR2 reads FQNNGV. The CDR3 loop spans 13 amino acids. CDR3 coding DNA: TGTGCCAGCAGCACCAGGACAGGCCCTGAAGCTTTCTTT. Amino acid sequence: CASSTRTGPEAFF.

This clonotype occurred many times. Germline is not matched at one junction end, which may reflect a read error. J is TRBJ2-1 and V is TRBV15, with D possibly TRBD1 on 6 matching bases. This CDR3 comprises 17 residues. CDR1 and CDR2 from the germline V gene are LNHNV and YYDKDF (reference sequence). CDR3 region: CATSRDPPGASYNEQFF. The CDR3 nucleotides are TGTGCCACCAGCAGAGACCCACCAGGGGCCTCCTACAACGAGCAGTTCTTC.

Of note for this clonotype: This may stem from a read error, because a much larger clone lies one nucleotide away. The chain links TRBV20-1 to TRBJ2-5; TRBD2 aligns across 9 bases. The CDR3 contains 16 residues. The V segment lost 4 bases and the J segment 5 bases; nucleotides outside the gene matches: 14. CDR1 is DFQATT, CDR2 SNEGSKA, per germline (reference sequence). CDR3 residues: CSATRIAGVDRETQYF. CDR3 DNA: TGCAGTGCTACACGCATAGCGGGAGTTGATAGGGAGACCCAGTACTTC.

There are many counts of this clonotype. V and J are TRBV10-3 and TRBJ2-7; 12 nucleotides align to TRBD2. J lost 3 bases, V lost 9 bases, and 3 bases had no gene match. The germline gives CDR1 ENHRY, CDR2 SYGVKD. This CDR3 has 13 residues. Written as DNA, the CDR3 is TGTGCCATAGGACTAGCGGGGATCTACGAGCAGTACTTC. It specifies CAIGLAGIYEQYF.

This clonotype was seen repeatedly, ten times or more. The chain combines TRBV13 with TRBJ1-1, with no clear D. CDR3 length: 15 residues. Trimming stripped 5 bases from V and 2 bases from J, with 15 bases between. The germline CDR1 and CDR2 sequences are PRHDT and FYEKMQ (reference sequence). Here the CDR3 reads CASSPTAKLNTEAFF. DNA of the CDR3: TGTGCCAGCAGCCCCACGGCCAAATTAAACACTGAAGCTTTCTTT. Using reference TRBV13 and TRBJ1-1 for the parts outside the CDR3, the full variable domain is AAGVIQSPRHLIKEKRETATLKCYPIPRHDTVYWYQQGPGQDPQFLISFYEKMQSDKGSIPDRFSAQQFSDYHSELNMSSLELGDSALYFCASSPTAKLNTEAFFGQGTRLTVV.

This clonotype was counted ten times or more. The junction and the germline gene differ at one end; a read error may be behind it. This chain joins TRBV12-3 or TRBV12-4 and TRBJ2-5; D not certain. The CDR3 is 11 residues long. The CDR3 spells CASSLEETQYF. The CDR3 nucleotides are TGTGCCAGCAGCTTAGAAGAGACCCAGTACTTC.

This clonotype was found many times. V gene TRBV7-2 combines with J gene TRBJ1-1, with D perhaps TRBD1 (6 bases). V lost 5 bases and J 4 bases, leaving 14 bases between the germline ends. From germline, CDR1 is SGHTA and CDR2 FQGNSA. The CDR3 loop spans 14 amino acids. The CDR3 DNA reads TGTGCCAGCAGCCCTCAGGGGCAAAGCACTGAAGCTTTCTTT. This translates into CASSPQGQSTEAFF.

The genes are TRBV27 and TRBJ2-2; 7 nucleotides agree with TRBD1. Trimming took 10 bases from V and 4 from J; bases not matched to a gene: 9. Germline V gives CDR1 MNHEY, CDR2 SMNVEV (reference sequence). CDR3 length: 14 residues. The CDR3, as DNA: TGTGCCACCGGAACAGGGGCGGGCACCGGGGAGCTGTTTTTT. It is translated as CATGTGAGTGELFF.

This clonotype was seen only a few times. The chain carries TRBV29-1 and TRBJ2-1, with 11 nucleotides matching TRBD1. CDR1 and CDR2 (germline): SQVTM, ANQGSEA. V trimming: 0 bases; J trimming: 10 bases; junction bases outside the gene matches: 8. CDR3 size: 15 residues. CDR3 DNA sequence: TGCAGCGTTGAAGATCCGGACAGGGGGCTAGGGGAGCAGTTCTTC. Amino acids: CSVEDPDRGLGEQFF.